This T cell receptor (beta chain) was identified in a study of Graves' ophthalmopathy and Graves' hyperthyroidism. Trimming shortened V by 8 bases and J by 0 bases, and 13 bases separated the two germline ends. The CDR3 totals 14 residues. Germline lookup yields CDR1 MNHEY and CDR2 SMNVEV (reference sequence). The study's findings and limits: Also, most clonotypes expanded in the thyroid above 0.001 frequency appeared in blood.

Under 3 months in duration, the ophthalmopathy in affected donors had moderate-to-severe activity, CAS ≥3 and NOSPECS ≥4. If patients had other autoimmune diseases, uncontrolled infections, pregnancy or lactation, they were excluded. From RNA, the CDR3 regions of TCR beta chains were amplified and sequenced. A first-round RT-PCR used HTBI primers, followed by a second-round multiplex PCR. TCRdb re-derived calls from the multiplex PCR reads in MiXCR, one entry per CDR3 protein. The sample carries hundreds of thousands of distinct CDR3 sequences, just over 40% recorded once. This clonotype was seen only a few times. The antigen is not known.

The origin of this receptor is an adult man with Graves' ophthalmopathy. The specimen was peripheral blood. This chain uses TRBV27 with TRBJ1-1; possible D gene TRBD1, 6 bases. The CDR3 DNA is TGTGCCAGCGGTAGGGGGAATATGAACACTGAAGCTTTCTTT. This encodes CASGRGNMNTEAFF.